One sample yielded the 15 T cell receptor beta chains listed below, sequenced in a study of T cells in Graves' hyperthyroidism and ophthalmopathy. RNA transcripts served as the template for amplifying TCR beta CDR3 regions. Using the HTBI primer set, a first-round RT-PCR was run on the TCR CDR3. TCRdb independently ran MiXCR on the multiplex PCR reads; one entry per CDR3 protein. The table shows around 540,000 distinct CDR3 sequences, with about 16% occurring only once. The sample was blood. These receptors were collected from a woman aged 30 to 39 with Graves' ophthalmopathy.

Comments on this clonotype: A junction end diverges from the germline sequence, so it may reflect a read error. The DNA for the CDR3 is TGTGCCAGCAATGAAGGACGGGGGCATCAGCCCCAGCATTTT. It codes for CASNEGRGHQPQHF. The chain joins TRBV6-1 to TRBJ1-5; TRBD1 might be the D (6 bases). This CDR3 is 14 amino acids long. Germline values: CDR1 MNHNS, CDR2 SASEGT.

The chain recombines TRBV20-1 with TRBJ2-5; unclear D gene. Trimming shortened V by 5 bases and J by 0 bases, and 7 bases separated the two germline ends. The CDR3 runs to 12 residues. The V gene's germline CDR1 is DFQATT and CDR2 SNEGSKA (reference sequence). Here the CDR3 DNA reads TGCAGTGCTTCAGATTACCAAGAGACCCAGTACTTC. Protein: CSASDYQETQYF.

This clonotype was counted ten times or more. The J gene is TRBJ2-3, the V gene TRBV18; 7 bases fit TRBD2. The V gene's germline CDR1 is KGHSH and CDR2 LQKENI. The CDR3 extends over 15 amino acids. V dropped 3 bases and J dropped 1; count of bases not matched to a gene: 4. Here the CDR3 DNA reads TGTGCCAGCTCACCCAGGGAGGGTGGCACAGATACGCAGTATTTT. Its translation is CASSPREGGTDTQYF.

The sample holds many counts of this clonotype. The CDR3 DNA reads TGTGCCAGCAGCTTTACAGGGCCACAAGAGACCCAGTACTTC. Its protein is CASSFTGPQETQYF. V is TRBV7-2 and J is TRBJ2-5; possibly TRBD1 for D (6 bases). The CDR3 extends over 14 amino acids. Germline CDR1 and CDR2: SGHTA and FQGNSA. Trimming removed 3 bases at V and 2 bases at J, with 10 bases between.

This clonotype has at least ten counts. The chain recombines TRBV6-2 or TRBV6-3 with TRBJ2-7, with D maybe TRBD1 (6 bases). The length of the CDR3 is 13 residues. Trimming removed 4 bases from V and 2 bases from J, with 9 bases in between. Germline V gene sequence: CDR1 MNHEY, CDR2 SVGEGT. CDR3 amino acids: CASSFDRTYEQYF. Written as DNA, the CDR3 is TGTGCCAGCAGTTTCGACAGGACCTACGAGCAGTACTTC.

There are many counts of this clonotype. The chain combines TRBV4-1 with TRBJ2-1, with 7 bases identical to TRBD2. The germline CDR1 and CDR2 sequences are MGHRA and YSYEKL. The junction had 6 bases not matched to a gene; V was cut back by 0 bases and J by 1 base. The CDR3 contains 17 residues. The CDR3 bases are TGCGCCAGCAGCCAAGAGAGGCGGGAGTGGTCCTACAATGAGCAGTTCTTC. Translated: CASSQERREWSYNEQFF.

This clonotype turned up a few times. CDR3 protein: CASSSALVGPQETQYF. As DNA, the CDR3 is TGTGCCAGCAGCTCCGCTCTTGTAGGACCCCAAGAGACCCAGTACTTC. The chain carries TRBV5-8 and TRBJ2-5, with unresolved D. V was shortened by 3 bases and J by 1 base, with 16 bases between the two germline ends. This CDR3 is built from 16 residues. Per germline, CDR1 SGHTS and CDR2 YDEGEE.

This clonotype has ten or more counts. V is TRBV7-2 and J is TRBJ2-5; TRBD2 matches at 11 bases. V lost 4 bases to trimming and J lost 5 bases; unmatched junction nucleotides: 6. The CDR3 is 15 amino acids. Germline CDR1 SGHTA, CDR2 FQGNSA. The chain's CDR3 is CASSSLSGRGETQYF. The CDR3 DNA is TGTGCCAGCAGCTCCCTTAGCGGGAGGGGGGAGACCCAGTACTTC. Looking up the rest from reference TRBV7-2 and TRBJ2-5 gives the full variable domain: GAGVSQSPSNKVTEKGKDVELRCDPISGHTALYWYRQSLGQGLEFLIYFQGNSAPDKSGLPSDRFSAERTGGSVSTLTIQRTQQEDSAVYLCASSSLSGRGETQYFGPGTRLLVL.

This clonotype showed up many times. The chain has TRBV11-3 and TRBJ2-3, with TRBD2 identical over 10 bases. The CDR3 sequence is 16 residues long. The J segment lost 0 bases and the V segment lost 4 bases, leaving 4 bases of the junction unmatched. Germline V CDR1 and CDR2: SGHNT, YENEEA. The CDR3 reads CASSSGTSESTDTQYF. CDR3 bases: TGTGCCAGCAGCTCAGGGACTAGCGAAAGCACAGATACGCAGTATTTT.

This clonotype was observed many times. The rearrangement uses TRBV30 and TRBJ1-6; tentative D call: TRBD1 (5 bases). Germline assignment: CDR1 GTSNPN and CDR2 SVGIG (reference sequence). This CDR3 is built from 13 residues. Trimming cost V 6 bases and J 7 bases, with 13 bases left between them. The CDR3 DNA follows: TGTGCCTGCTCCCAGGGAGGAAATTCACCCCTCCACTTT. This codes for CACSQGGNSPLHF. Supplemented by reference TRBV30 and TRBJ1-6, the full variable domain reads SQTIHQWPATLVQPVGSPLSLECTVEGTSNPNLYWYRQAAGRGLQLLFYSVGIGQISSEVPQNLSASRPQDRQFILSSKKLLLSDSGFYLCACSQGGNSPLHFGNGTRLTVT.

The rearrangement links TRBV4-1 to TRBJ2-2; D perhaps matches TRBD2 (5 bases). V lost 2 bases and J lost 1, with 14 bases in between. The CDR3 is made up of 17 amino acids. Germline V lookup: CDR1 MGHRA, CDR2 YSYEKL. In DNA form, the CDR3 reads TGCGCCAGCAGCCAAATTTATCCGGGATGGAACACCGGGGAGCTGTTTTTT. This gives the protein CASSQIYPGWNTGELFF.

This clonotype was observed a few times. The V call is TRBV25-1, the J call TRBJ1-6; 11 bases are a match to TRBD1. Germline loops: CDR1 MGHDK, CDR2 SYGVNS. V was pared by 6 bases and J by 9 bases, with 4 bases of the junction left unmatched. The CDR3 spans 14 residues. CDR3 sequence reads: CASRDGTGGSPLHF. As DNA, the CDR3 is TGTGCCAGCAGAGACGGGACAGGGGGTTCACCCCTCCACTTT.

The CDR3: CSALSSGRDYEQYF. CDR3 sequence (DNA): TGCAGTGCTCTCTCTAGCGGGAGGGACTACGAGCAGTACTTC. V usage is TRBV20-1 and J usage is TRBJ2-7, with 12 bases matching TRBD2. This CDR3 is built from 14 residues. The V segment lost 5 bases and the J segment 3 bases; nucleotides outside the gene matches: 5. The germline V gene encodes CDR1 DFQATT and CDR2 SNEGSKA (reference sequence).

The sample holds a few counts of this clonotype. This chain links TRBV4-2 with TRBJ1-1; possibly TRBD1 for D (5 bases). CDR1 and CDR2 from the germline V gene are LGHNA and YNFKEQ. Between the trimmed V and J ends, which lost 5 bases and 8 bases, there was a span of 12 bases. The CDR3 length is 12 residues. As DNA, the CDR3 is TGTGCCAGCAGCATAGGGACCCACGAAGCTTTCTTT. Translation gives CASSIGTHEAFF.

This clonotype was observed many times. J is TRBJ2-1 and V is TRBV20-1; D unresolved. From germline, CDR1 is DFQATT and CDR2 SNEGSKA (reference sequence). This CDR3 is built from 14 residues. Deletions cut 7 bases from V and 2 bases from J, with 15 bases between. The CDR3, as DNA: TGCAGTGTTATTAGCCTTCGGGCCTACAATGAGCAGTTCTTC. Its translation: CSVISLRAYNEQFF.